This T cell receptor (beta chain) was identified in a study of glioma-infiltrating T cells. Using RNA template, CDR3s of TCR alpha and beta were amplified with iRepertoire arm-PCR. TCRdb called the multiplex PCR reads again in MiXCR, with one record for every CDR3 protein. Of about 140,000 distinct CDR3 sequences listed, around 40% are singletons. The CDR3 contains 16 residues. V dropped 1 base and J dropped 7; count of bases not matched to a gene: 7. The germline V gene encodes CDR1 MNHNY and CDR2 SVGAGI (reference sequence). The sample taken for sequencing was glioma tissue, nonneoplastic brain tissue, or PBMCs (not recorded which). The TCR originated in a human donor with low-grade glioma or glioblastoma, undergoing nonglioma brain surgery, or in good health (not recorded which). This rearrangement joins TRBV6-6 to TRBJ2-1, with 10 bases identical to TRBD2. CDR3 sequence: CASSYYLAGASNEQFF. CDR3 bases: TGTGCCAGCAGTTACTACCTAGCGGGAGCGTCTAATGAGCAGTTCTTC.